Detailed here is one T cell receptor beta chain. The sample comes from a study of blood T cell repertoires in COVID-19. Study summary: In each case, the material was cDNA or gDNA derived from T cells, B-cell-depleted T cells, or PBMCs.

The CDR3 extends over 17 amino acids. Assay used: immunoSEQ multiplex PCR; TCRdb lists only in-frame clones, some missing. Among about 220,000 clones listed, 84% were seen once. This TCR was sampled from a woman aged 40-49 years who had recovered from COVID-19. This chain links TRBV21-1 with TRBJ1-6. TRBV21-1 is marked as a pseudogene. The sequenced sample was PBMCs or T cells enriched from blood (not recorded which). CDR3 in DNA: TGTGCCAGCAGCAAAGGGGAGGAAAGAGCTTGCGGTTCACCCCTCCACTTT. As protein: CASSKGEERACGSPLHF.